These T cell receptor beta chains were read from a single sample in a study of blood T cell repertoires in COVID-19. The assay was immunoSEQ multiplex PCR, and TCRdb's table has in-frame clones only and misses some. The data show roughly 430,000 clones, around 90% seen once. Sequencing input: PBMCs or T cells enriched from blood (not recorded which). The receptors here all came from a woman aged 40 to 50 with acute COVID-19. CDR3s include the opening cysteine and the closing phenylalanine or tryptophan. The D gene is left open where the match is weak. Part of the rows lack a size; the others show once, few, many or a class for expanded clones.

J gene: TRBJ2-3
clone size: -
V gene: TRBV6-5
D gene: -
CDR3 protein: CASSYLRGSTDTQYF
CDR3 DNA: TGTGCCAGCAGTTACTTACGGGGGAGCACAGATACGCAGTATTTT

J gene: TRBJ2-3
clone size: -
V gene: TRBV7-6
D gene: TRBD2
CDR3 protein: CASSYTVGSGGRTDTQYF
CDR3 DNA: TGTGCCAGCAGCTATACCGTGGGTTCGGGGGGGCGGACAGATACGCAGTATTTT

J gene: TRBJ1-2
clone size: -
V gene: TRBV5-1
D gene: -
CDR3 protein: CATSTGFNYGYTF
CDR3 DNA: TGCGCCACTTCGACGGGGTTTAACTATGGCTACACCTTC

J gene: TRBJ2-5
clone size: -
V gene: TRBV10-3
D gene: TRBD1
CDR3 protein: CAIRDRDRGYQETQYF
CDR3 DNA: TGTGCCATCAGAGACCGGGACAGGGGGTACCAAGAGACCCAGTACTTC

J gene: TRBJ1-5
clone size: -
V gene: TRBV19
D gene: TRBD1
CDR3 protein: CASSRDRYQPQHF
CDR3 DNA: TGTGCCAGTAGCAGGGACAGGTATCAGCCCCAGCATTTT

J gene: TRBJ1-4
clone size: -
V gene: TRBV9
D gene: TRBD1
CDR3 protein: CASSDQQGAGEKLFF
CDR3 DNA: TGTGCCAGCAGCGACCAACAGGGGGCTGGTGAAAAACTGTTTTTT

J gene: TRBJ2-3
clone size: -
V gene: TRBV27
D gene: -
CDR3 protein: CASRGALASTDTQYF
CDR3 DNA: TGTGCCAGCAGGGGGGCGCTTGCTAGCACAGATACGCAGTATTTT

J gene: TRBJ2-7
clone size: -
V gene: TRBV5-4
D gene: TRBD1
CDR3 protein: CASTNRGISYEQYF
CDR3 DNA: TGTGCCAGCACCAACAGGGGAATCTCCTACGAGCAGTACTTC

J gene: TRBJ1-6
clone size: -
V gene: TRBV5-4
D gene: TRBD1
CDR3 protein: CASSYDRASPLHF
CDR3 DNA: TGTGCCAGCAGCTACGACAGGGCTTCACCCCTCCACTTT

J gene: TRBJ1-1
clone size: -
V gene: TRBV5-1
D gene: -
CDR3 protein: CASSPEGGLAFF
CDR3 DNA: TGCGCCAGCAGCCCTGAGGGGGGGTTAGCTTTCTTT

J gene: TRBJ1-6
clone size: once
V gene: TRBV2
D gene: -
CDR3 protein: CASRGSGEGLLSNSPLHF
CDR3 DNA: TGTGCCAGCAGGGGAAGCGGTGAGGGTCTTCTAAGTAATTCACCCCTCCACTTT

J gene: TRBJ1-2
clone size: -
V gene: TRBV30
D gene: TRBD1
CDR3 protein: CAWSLDRGLSYTF
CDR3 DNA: TGTGCCTGGAGTTTGGACAGGGGATTAAGCTACACCTTC

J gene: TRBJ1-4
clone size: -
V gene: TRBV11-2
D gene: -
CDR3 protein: CASSLSSGEKLFF
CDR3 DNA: TGTGCCAGCAGCTTAAGTTCGGGGGAAAAACTGTTTTTT

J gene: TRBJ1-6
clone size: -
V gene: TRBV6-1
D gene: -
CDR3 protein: CASSEFAGHRVWSYNSPLHF
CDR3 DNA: TGTGCCAGCAGTGAATTTGCTGGCCACAGGGTTTGGTCCTATAATTCACCCCTCCACTTT

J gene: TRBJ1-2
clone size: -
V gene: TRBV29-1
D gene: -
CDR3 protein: CSVDGAGLGYGYTF
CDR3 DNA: TGCAGCGTTGATGGAGCGGGGCTAGGCTATGGCTACACCTTC

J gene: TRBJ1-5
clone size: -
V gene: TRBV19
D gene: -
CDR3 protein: CASTPGSHGNQPQHF
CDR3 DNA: TGTGCCAGTACCCCAGGGTCACACGGCAATCAGCCCCAGCATTTT

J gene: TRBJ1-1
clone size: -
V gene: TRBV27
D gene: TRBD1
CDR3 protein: CASSPTRWGTGITEAFF
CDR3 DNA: TGTGCCAGCAGTCCTACTAGGTGGGGGACAGGGATCACTGAAGCTTTCTTT

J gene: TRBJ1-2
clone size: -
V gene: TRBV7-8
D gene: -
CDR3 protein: CASSPRTGMDYGYTF
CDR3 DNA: TGTGCCAGCAGCCCACGAACAGGGATGGACTATGGCTACACCTTC